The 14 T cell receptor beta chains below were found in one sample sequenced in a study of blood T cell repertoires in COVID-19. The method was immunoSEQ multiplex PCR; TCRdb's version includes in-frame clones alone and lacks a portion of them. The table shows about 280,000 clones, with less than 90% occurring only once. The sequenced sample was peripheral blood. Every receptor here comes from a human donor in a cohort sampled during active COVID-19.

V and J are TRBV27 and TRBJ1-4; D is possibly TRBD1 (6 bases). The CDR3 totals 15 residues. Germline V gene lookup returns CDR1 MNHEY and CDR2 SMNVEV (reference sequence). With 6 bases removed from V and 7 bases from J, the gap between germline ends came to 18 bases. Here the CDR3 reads CASRTLRGLGEKLFF. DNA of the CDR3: TGTGCCAGCAGGACACTCAGGGGTTTGGGTGAAAAACTGTTTTTT.

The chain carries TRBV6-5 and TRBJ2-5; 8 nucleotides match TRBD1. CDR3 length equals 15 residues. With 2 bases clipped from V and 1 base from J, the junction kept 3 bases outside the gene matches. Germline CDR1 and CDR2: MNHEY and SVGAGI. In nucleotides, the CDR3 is TGTGCCAGCAGTTACGGGACAGGCTCCCAAGAGACCCAGTACTTC. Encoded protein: CASSYGTGSQETQYF.

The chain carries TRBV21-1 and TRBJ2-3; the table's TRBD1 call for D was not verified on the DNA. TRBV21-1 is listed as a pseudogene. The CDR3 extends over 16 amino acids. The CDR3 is CARKGQGQPSTDTQYF. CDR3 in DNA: TGTGCCAGAAAGGGGCAGGGACAGCCAAGCACAGATACGCAGTATTTT.

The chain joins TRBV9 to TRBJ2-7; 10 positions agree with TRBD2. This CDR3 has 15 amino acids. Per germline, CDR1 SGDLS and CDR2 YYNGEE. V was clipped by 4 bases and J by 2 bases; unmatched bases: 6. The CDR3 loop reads CASSTGLAEPYEQYF. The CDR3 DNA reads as TGTGCCAGCAGCACCGGACTAGCGGAGCCCTACGAGCAGTACTTC.

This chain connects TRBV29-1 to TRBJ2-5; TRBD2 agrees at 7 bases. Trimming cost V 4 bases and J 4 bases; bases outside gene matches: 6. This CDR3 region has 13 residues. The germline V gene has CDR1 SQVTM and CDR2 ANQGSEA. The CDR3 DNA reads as TGCAGCGTTGCCGGGGTAGCGGGAGAGACCCAGTACTTC. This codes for CSVAGVAGETQYF. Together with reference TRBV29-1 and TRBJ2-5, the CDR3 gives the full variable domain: SAVISQKPSRDICQRGTSLTIQCQVDSQVTMMFWYRQQPGQSLTLIATANQGSEATYESGFVIDKFPISRPNLTFSTLTVSNMSPEDSSIYLCSVAGVAGETQYFGPGTRLLVL.

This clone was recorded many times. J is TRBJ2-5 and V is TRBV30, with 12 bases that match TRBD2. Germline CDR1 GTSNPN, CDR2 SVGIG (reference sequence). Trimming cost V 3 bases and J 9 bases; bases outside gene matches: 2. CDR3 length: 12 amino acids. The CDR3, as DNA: TGTGCCTGGAGCCCTAGCGGGAGGGCCCAGTACTTC. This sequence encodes CAWSPSGRAQYF.

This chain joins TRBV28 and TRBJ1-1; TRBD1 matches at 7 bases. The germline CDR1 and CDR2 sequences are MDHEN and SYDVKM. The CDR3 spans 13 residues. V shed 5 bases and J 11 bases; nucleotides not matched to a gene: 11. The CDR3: CASSPRTGPRAFF. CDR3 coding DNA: TGTGCCAGCAGTCCCCGGACAGGTCCCAGGGCTTTCTTT. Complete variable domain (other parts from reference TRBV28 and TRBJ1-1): DVKVTQSSRYLVKRTGEKVFLECVQDMDHENMFWYRQDPGLGLRLIYFSYDVKMKEKGDIPEGYSVSREKKERFSLILESASTNQTSMYLCASSPRTGPRAFFGQGTRLTVV.

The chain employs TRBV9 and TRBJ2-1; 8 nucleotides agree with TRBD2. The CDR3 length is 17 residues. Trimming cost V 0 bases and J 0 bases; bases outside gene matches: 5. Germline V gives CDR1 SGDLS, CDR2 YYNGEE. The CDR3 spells CASSVGSSGSSYNEQFF. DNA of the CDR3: TGTGCCAGCAGCGTAGGATCGAGCGGGAGCTCCTACAATGAGCAGTTCTTC.

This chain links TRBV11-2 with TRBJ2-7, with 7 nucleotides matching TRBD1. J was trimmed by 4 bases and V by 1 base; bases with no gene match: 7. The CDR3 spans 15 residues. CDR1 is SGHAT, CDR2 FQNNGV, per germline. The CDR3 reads CASSLVEDRAYEQYF. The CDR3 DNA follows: TGTGCCAGCAGCTTAGTTGAAGACAGGGCGTACGAGCAGTACTTC.

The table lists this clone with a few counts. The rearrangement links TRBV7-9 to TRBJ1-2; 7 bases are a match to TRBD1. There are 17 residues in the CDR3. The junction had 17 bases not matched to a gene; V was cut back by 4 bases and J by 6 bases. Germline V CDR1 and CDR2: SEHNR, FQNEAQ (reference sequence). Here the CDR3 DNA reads TGTGCCAGCAGCTCCTTTCTGGGGACAGTTGAAGAGGATGGCTACACCTTC. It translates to CASSSFLGTVEEDGYTF.

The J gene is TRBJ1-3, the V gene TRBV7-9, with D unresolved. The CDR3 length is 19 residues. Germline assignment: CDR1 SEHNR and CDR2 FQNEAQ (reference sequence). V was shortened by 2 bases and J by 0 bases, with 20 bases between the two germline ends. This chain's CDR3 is CASSLKETLLVNSGNTIYF. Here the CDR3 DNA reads TGTGCCAGCAGCTTAAAGGAGACGCTTTTAGTCAACTCTGGAAACACCATATATTTT.

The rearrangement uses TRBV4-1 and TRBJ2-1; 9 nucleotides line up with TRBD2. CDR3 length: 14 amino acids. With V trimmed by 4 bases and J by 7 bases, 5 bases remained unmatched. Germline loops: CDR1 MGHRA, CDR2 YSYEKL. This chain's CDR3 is CASSPLAGANEQFF. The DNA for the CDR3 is TGCGCCAGCAGCCCCTTAGCGGGAGCGAATGAGCAGTTCTTC.

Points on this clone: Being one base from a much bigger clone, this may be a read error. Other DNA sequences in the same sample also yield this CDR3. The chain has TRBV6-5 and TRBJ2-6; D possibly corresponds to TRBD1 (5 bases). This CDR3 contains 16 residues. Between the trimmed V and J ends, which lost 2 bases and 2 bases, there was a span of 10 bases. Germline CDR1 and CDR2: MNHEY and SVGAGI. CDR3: CASSYGRGTGANVLTF. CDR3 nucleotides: TGTGCCAGCAGTTACGGTAGGGGAACTGGGGCCAACGTCCTGACTTTC.

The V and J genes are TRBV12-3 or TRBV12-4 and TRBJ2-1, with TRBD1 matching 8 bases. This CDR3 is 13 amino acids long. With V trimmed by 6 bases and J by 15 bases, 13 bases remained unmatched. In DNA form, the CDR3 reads TGTGCCAGCAGCCCGACAGGGGACCTCCCCGGGTTCTTC. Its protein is CASSPTGDLPGFF.